These 18 T cell receptor beta chains originate from one sample sequenced in a study of T-cell reconstitution after alpha-beta-depleted transplantation in children. TCRbeta library construction was performed incorporating unique molecular identifiers. One entry per CDR3 protein results from TCRdb running MiXCR on the PCR reads. Here the sample spans about 300,000 distinct CDR3 sequences, roughly a tenth being singletons. The sequenced sample was PBMCs, obtained before TCRalphabeta/CD19-depleted stem cell transplant. The receptors were sampled from a boy younger than two with acute myeloid leukemia, due to receive a stem cell transplant.

The table lists this clonotype with many counts. The chain has TRBV12-3 or TRBV12-4 and TRBJ2-2; D might be TRBD2 (5 bases). This CDR3 has 13 amino acids. The V and J ends lost 7 bases and 4 bases respectively, with 10 bases between them. CDR3 in amino acids: CASTLVSTGELFF. DNA of the CDR3: TGTGCCAGCACACTAGTCAGCACCGGGGAGCTGTTTTTT.

This sequence joins TRBV7-9 and TRBJ1-2, with D unclear. The V gene lost 6 bases and the J gene lost 2 bases, with 7 bases spanning the gap. This CDR3 comprises 12 residues. CDR1 is SEHNR, CDR2 FQNEAQ, per germline (reference sequence). This chain's CDR3 is CASRKTNYGYTF. The DNA for the CDR3 is TGTGCCAGCAGGAAGACAAACTATGGCTACACCTTC.

This clonotype was found many times. The chain uses TRBV12-3 or TRBV12-4 and TRBJ1-5, with 8 positions matching TRBD1. J lost 5 bases, V lost 6 bases, and 6 bases had no gene match. The CDR3 has 14 residues. The CDR3 bases are TGTGCCAGCAGGCCAGGGGGCATCGATCAGCCCCAGCATTTT. Residues: CASRPGGIDQPQHF.

The table lists this clonotype with many counts. The V call is TRBV12-3 or TRBV12-4, the J call TRBJ2-2, with a weak D call TRBD1 (5 bases). The ends were cut back, 4 bases at V and 1 base at J, with 16 bases in the middle. The CDR3 is made up of 17 amino acids. Written as DNA, the CDR3 is TGTGCCAGCAGTTCGACAGTTCTCCTTTTGAACACCGGGGAGCTGTTTTTT. It translates to CASSSTVLLLNTGELFF.

The chain combines TRBV5-1 with TRBJ1-1; 7 bases are a match to TRBD1. Germline CDR1 SGHRS, CDR2 YFSETQ. After removal of 1 base from V and 9 bases from J, the junction contained 12 bases not matched to a gene. The CDR3 runs 15 residues. Here the CDR3 reads CASSLRGPRDSQAFF. Written as DNA, the CDR3 is TGCGCCAGCAGCTTGAGGGGACCTCGGGACAGTCAAGCTTTCTTT.

This clonotype was seen ten or more times. The V call is TRBV4-2, the J call TRBJ2-3; 11 positions match TRBD2. The V and J ends lost 1 base and 6 bases, in that order; junction bases with no gene match: 9. This CDR3 comprises 17 residues. Germline CDR1 and CDR2: LGHNA and YNFKEQ. As DNA, the CDR3 is TGTGCCAGCAGCCAAGCACGCTCTAGCGGGGGGCGGGATACGCAGTATTTT. This gives the protein CASSQARSSGGRDTQYF.

V usage is TRBV12-3 or TRBV12-4 and J usage is TRBJ2-1, with TRBD2 matching 8 bases. The ends lost 6 bases at V and 7 bases at J; junction bases unmatched: 11. CDR3 length: 15 residues. This CDR3 reads CASSQTTGGANEQFF. DNA for the CDR3: TGTGCCAGCAGCCAGACTACCGGGGGGGCGAATGAGCAGTTCTTC.

V and J are TRBV7-9 and TRBJ1-2; D gene uncertain. Trimming shortened V by 5 bases and J by 0 bases, and 10 bases separated the two germline ends. This CDR3 contains 14 residues. The V gene's germline CDR1 is SEHNR and CDR2 FQNEAQ (reference sequence). CDR3 sequence: CASSPPSSNYGYTF. The CDR3 bases are TGTGCCAGCAGCCCGCCATCATCTAACTATGGCTACACCTTC.

This clonotype was detected ten times or more. The V gene is TRBV13, the J gene TRBJ2-1, with TRBD1 as a possible D gene (6 bases). Trimming cost V 1 base and J 8 bases, with 18 bases left between them. The CDR3 totals 16 residues. Looked up from germline, CDR1 is PRHDT and CDR2 is FYEKMQ (reference sequence). CDR3 protein: CASSLEGDPVEDEQFF. The CDR3 region has the DNA TGTGCCAGCAGCTTAGAGGGGGACCCCGTCGAGGATGAGCAGTTCTTC. Using reference TRBV13 and TRBJ2-1 for the parts outside the CDR3, the full variable domain is AAGVIQSPRHLIKEKRETATLKCYPIPRHDTVYWYQQGPGQDPQFLISFYEKMQSDKGSIPDRFSAQQFSDYHSELNMSSLELGDSALYFCASSLEGDPVEDEQFFGPGTRLTVL.

As for this clonotype: Since a much larger clone is just one base distant, this may be a read error. The V and J genes are TRBV12-3 or TRBV12-4 and TRBJ1-1; the D is unclear. V was pared by 3 bases and J by 1 base, with 6 bases between. The CDR3 covers 13 residues. The CDR3 nucleotides read TGTGCCAGCAGTTTTCGGTGGAACACTGAAGCTTTCTTT. Its protein is CASSFRWNTEAFF.

This clonotype was seen repeatedly, ten times or more. The CDR3 bases are TGTGCCAGTACCCCCATCGGACACATGGATTCACCCCTCCACTTT. Translated, it gives CASTPIGHMDSPLHF. This rearrangement joins TRBV19 to TRBJ1-6; a possible D gene is TRBD1 (5 bases). Trimming took off 7 bases at V and 8 bases at J, with 18 bases between the two ends. This CDR3 contains 15 residues. CDR1 and CDR2 from the germline V gene are LNHDA and SQIVND (reference sequence).

This clonotype appeared a few times. The chain links TRBV20-1 to TRBJ2-1; 9 bases line up with TRBD2. The CDR3 extends over 15 amino acids. V gave up 4 bases and J gave up 5 bases; unmatched junction bases: 9. Per the germline V gene, CDR1 is DFQATT and CDR2 is SNEGSKA (reference sequence). The CDR3 DNA follows: TGCAGTGCTATAATCAGCGGGAGGCCCAACAATGAGCAGTTCTTC. Its protein product is CSAIISGRPNNEQFF.

Concerning this clonotype itself: The junction does not match germline at one end; this may be a read error. The V and J genes are TRBV4-2 and TRBJ2-3; no firm D call. This CDR3 contains 12 residues. Germline CDR1 and CDR2: LGHNA and YNFKEQ. For the CDR3, the DNA is TGTGCCGGCAGCCTAACTACAGATACGCAGTATTTT. It encodes CAGSLTTDTQYF.

This clonotype was seen many times. The V call is TRBV19, the J call TRBJ2-7; tentatively, D is TRBD1 (6 bases). There are 14 residues in the CDR3. Deletions cut 0 bases from V and 8 bases from J, with 14 bases between. CDR1 and CDR2 from the germline V gene are LNHDA and SQIVND (reference sequence). The CDR3 region is CASSIEGAGTQQYF. The CDR3 region has the DNA TGTGCCAGTAGTATAGAAGGCGCCGGGACACAGCAGTACTTC. The full variable domain, with the rest looked up from reference TRBV19 and TRBJ2-7, is DGGITQSPKYLFRKEGQNVTLSCEQNLNHDAMYWYRQDPGQGLRLIYYSQIVNDFQKGDIAEGYSVSREKKESFPLTVTSAQKNPTAFYLCASSIEGAGTQQYFGPGTRLTVT.

This clonotype turned up a few times. The chain carries TRBV6-5 and TRBJ2-1; 8 bases match TRBD1. This CDR3 spans 15 amino acids. In germline, CDR1 is MNHEY, CDR2 SVGAGI. Trimming took 4 bases from V and 4 from J; bases not matched to a gene: 6. The CDR3 DNA sequence: TGTGCCAGCAGTTCCGACAGGGGCCTTTACAATGAGCAGTTCTTC. This sequence encodes CASSSDRGLYNEQFF.

This clonotype came up many times. The rearrangement uses TRBV5-1 and TRBJ2-2, with unresolved D. Germline V CDR1 and CDR2: SGHRS, YFSETQ. The CDR3 runs 16 residues. Trimming took off 0 bases at V and 0 bases at J, with 9 bases between the two ends. CDR3 residues: CASSLGAGTNTGELFF. DNA of the CDR3: TGCGCCAGCAGCTTGGGCGCAGGTACGAACACCGGGGAGCTGTTTTTT.

This clonotype was recorded at least ten times. The chain links TRBV12-3 or TRBV12-4 to TRBJ2-3; 7 positions agree with TRBD1. V was pared by 3 bases and J by 1 base, with 1 base of the junction left unmatched. This CDR3 has 14 amino acids. Here the CDR3 DNA reads TGTGCCAGCAGTTTTACAGGGGGCACAGATACGCAGTATTTT. It codes for CASSFTGGTDTQYF.

This clonotype appeared many times. The rearrangement joins TRBV12-3 or TRBV12-4 to TRBJ2-3; no definite D call. The V and J ends lost 7 bases and 2 bases respectively, with 13 bases between them. CDR3 length: 14 amino acids. The CDR3 region has the DNA TGTGCCAGCACCCGTTGGGCGGACACAGATACGCAGTATTTT. Amino acid sequence: CASTRWADTDTQYF.